This T cell receptor (beta chain) is drawn from a study of CXCR4 blockade with PD-1 therapy in pancreatic cancer (dated by TCRdb to about 2019). About the full investigation: The study combined multiplex immunohistochemistry and TCRbeta immunosequencing of resected pancreatic ductal adenocarcinoma with ex vivo slice culture testing PD-1 and CXCR4 blockade. To assess intratumoral heterogeneity, two geographically distinct regions from each of 5 to 7 tumors were TCR-sequenced.

This clone appeared a few times. The antigen it recognizes is unknown. No per-base quality is available; no much larger clone lies one base away. The CDR3 numbers 13 residues from cysteine through phenylalanine. The sequence is cut down to CDR3 DNA, 39 bases in frame from base 1. Per the germline V gene (reference sequence), GTSNPN is the CDR1 and SVGIG is the CDR2. V loses 2 bases at its end and J loses 8 bases; junction bases beyond the gene matches: 8. The patients who supplied the archived tumor blocks had received no neoadjuvant therapy before resection. For the preserved-tissue arm, the study drew on a few dozen surgical resection samples taken from about 24 pancreatic ductal adenocarcinoma patients who had not been treated previously. For the resection arm, DNA was extracted from ten 5-micron curls of FFPE tumor adjacent to the multiplex immunohistochemistry slide. The paper's findings and limits, for the study overall: Because only TCRbeta chains were sequenced, true antigen-specificity overlap among the convergent dominant clones remained unconfirmed, awaiting paired alpha-beta single-cell sequencing. A strong correlation was found between the frequency of an amino acid clone and the number of distinct nucleotide rearrangements encoding that clone, which suggests convergent selection driven by common tumor antigens. Clonal expansion was observed in tumors, with a mean productive clonality of approximately 0.15 compared with approximately 0.05 in healthy blood, but no correlation between clonality and survival was found.

Using the immunoSEQ Assay at Adaptive Biotechnologies, the researchers immunosequenced TCRbeta CDR3 regions from the extracted DNA. The original methods were these. To measure the absolute abundance of each unique TCRbeta CDR3, the sequences were collapsed and filtered. Clonality was defined as 1 minus Pielou's evenness, computed on productive in-frame rearrangements only. For regional overlap, the top 100 nucleotide rearrangements were followed across paired samples, and the Morisita index was used to compare paired samples against unrelated samples. Convergence of nucleotide rearrangements onto identical amino acid sequences was assessed with the immunoSEQ Rearrangement Details tool. TCRdb's version of the immuneACCESS table is confined to in-frame rearrangements and falls short of the full clone set. An unresolved V gene accounts for under half of the shortfall where checked; the remainder is of unknown origin. V and J calls and clone size come straight from that table; D and trimming were deduced from the DNA. In this sample the table shows under 5,500 clones, approximately 52% of which occur a single time. Under 7% of the sample is taken by the ten largest.

The receptor's source is a human donor with pancreatic ductal adenocarcinoma. The rearranged chain carries TRBV30 and TRBJ1-2, with 7 middle bases fitting TRBD1. The sequencing sample was made of tumor tissue. The base sequence is TGTGCCTGGAGTAAGACAGGGTTCGGGGGCTACACCTTC. Its product reads: CAWSKTGFGGYTF.